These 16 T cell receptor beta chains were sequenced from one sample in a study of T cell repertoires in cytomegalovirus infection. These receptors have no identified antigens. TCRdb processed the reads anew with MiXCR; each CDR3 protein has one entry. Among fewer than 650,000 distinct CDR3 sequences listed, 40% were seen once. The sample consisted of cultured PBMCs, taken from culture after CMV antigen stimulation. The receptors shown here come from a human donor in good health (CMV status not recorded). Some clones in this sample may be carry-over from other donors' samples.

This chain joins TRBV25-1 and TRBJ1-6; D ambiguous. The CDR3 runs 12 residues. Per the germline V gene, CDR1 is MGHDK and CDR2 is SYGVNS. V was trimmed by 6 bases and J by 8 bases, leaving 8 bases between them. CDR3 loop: CASSHIHSPLHF. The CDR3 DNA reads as TGTGCCAGCAGCCATATCCATTCACCCCTCCACTTT.

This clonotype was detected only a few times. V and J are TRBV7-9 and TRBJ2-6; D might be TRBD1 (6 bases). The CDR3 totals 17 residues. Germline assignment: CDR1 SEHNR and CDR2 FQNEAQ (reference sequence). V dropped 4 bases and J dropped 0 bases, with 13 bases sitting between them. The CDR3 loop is CASSSRGGVSGANVLTF. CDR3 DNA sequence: TGTGCCAGCAGCTCAAGAGGGGGAGTCTCTGGGGCCAACGTCCTGACTTTC.

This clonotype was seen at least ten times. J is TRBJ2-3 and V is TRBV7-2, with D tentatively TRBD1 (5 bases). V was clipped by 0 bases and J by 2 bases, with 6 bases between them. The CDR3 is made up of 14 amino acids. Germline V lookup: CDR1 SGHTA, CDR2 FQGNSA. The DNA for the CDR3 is TGTGCCAGCAGCTTAGCGGGGCTCACAGATACGCAGTATTTT. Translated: CASSLAGLTDTQYF.

CDR3 bases: TGCGCCAGCAGCCAAGTGGCCGGACGGGGAAACATTCAGTACTTC. Its protein product is CASSQVAGRGNIQYF. J is TRBJ2-4 and V is TRBV4-1; the D gene is possibly TRBD2 (5 bases). Trimming took off 1 base at V and 6 bases at J, with 13 bases between the two ends. Germline CDR1 and CDR2: MGHRA and YSYEKL. This CDR3 spans 15 amino acids.

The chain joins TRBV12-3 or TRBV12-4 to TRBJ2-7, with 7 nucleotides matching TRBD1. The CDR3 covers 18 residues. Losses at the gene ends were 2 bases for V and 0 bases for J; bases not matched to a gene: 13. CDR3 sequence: CASSLRDRGPLSSYEQYF. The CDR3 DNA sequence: TGTGCCAGCAGTTTAAGGGACAGAGGTCCCTTGAGCTCCTACGAGCAGTACTTC.

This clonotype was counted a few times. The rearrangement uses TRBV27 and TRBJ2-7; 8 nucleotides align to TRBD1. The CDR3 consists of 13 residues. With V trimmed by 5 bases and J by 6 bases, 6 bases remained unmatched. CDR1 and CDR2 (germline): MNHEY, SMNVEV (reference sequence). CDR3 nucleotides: TGTGCCAGCAGTCCTCGGACAGGGCGCGAGCAGTACTTC. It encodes CASSPRTGREQYF.

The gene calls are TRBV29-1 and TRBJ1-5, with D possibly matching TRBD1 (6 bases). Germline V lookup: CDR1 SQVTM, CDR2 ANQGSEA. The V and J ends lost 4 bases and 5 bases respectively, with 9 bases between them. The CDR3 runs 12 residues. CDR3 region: CSVGDTDQPQHF. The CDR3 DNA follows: TGCAGCGTTGGGGACACCGATCAGCCCCAGCATTTT.

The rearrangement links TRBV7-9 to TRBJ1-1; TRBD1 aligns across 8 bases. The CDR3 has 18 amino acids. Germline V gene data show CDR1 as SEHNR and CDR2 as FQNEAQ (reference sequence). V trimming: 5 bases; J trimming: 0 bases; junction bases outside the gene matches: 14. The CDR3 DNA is TGTGCCAGCAGCGGCCCGGGCAGGGGGCTGGGAATGAACACTGAAGCTTTCTTT. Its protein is CASSGPGRGLGMNTEAFF.

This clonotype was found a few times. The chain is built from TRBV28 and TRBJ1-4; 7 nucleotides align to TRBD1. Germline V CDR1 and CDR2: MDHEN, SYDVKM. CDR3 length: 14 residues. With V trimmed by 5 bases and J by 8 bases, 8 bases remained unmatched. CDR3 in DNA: TGTGCCAGCAGTCCCGGGACAGATACCGAAAAACTGTTTTTT. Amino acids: CASSPGTDTEKLFF.

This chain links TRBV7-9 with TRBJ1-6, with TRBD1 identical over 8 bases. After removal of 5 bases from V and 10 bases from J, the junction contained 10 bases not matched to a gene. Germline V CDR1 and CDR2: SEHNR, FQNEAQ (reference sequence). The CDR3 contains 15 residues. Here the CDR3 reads CASSPRQGLRSPLHF. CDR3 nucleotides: TGTGCCAGCAGCCCTCGACAGGGGTTGCGCTCACCCCTCCACTTT.

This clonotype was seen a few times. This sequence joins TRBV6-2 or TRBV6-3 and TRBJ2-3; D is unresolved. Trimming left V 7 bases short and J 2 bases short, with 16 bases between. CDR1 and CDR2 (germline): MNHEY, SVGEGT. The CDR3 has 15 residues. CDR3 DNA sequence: TGTGCCAGCAAGTCTGCGGCACAAAACACAGATACGCAGTATTTT. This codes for CASKSAAQNTDTQYF.

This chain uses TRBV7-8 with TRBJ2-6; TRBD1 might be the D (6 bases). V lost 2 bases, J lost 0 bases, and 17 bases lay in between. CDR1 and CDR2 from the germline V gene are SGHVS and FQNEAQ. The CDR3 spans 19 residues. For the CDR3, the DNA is TGTGCCAGCAGCTTATTCCCGGCAGGGGTCTCCTCTGGGGCCAACGTCCTGACTTTC. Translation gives CASSLFPAGVSSGANVLTF.

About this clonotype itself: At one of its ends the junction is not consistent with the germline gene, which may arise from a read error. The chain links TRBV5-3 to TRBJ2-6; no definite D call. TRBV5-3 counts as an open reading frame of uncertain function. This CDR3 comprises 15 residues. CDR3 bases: TGTGCCAGCAGCTTTTCACGCTCTGGGGCCAACGTCCTGACTTTC. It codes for CASSFSRSGANVLTF.

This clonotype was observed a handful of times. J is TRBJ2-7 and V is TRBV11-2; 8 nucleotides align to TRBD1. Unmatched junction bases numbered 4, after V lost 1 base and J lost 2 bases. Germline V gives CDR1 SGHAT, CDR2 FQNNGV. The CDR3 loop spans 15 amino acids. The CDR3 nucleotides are TGTGCCAGCAGCTTAGGGACAGGGTCGACCTACGAGCAGTACTTC. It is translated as CASSLGTGSTYEQYF.

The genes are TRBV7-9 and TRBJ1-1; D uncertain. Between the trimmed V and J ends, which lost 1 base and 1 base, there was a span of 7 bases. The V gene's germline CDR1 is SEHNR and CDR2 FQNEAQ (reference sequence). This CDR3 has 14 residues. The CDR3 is CASSLVGRNTEAFF. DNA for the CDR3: TGTGCCAGCAGCTTAGTCGGCAGGAACACTGAAGCTTTCTTT.

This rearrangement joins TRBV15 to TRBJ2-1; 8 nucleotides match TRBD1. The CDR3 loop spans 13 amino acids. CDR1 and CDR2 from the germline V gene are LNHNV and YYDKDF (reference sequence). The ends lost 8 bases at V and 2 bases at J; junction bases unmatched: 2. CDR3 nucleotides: TGTGCCACCGGGACAGGTACCTACAATGAGCAGTTCTTC. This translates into CATGTGTYNEQFF.